The sample holds many counts of the clone carrying this T cell receptor beta chain. Its antigen is undetermined. The study excluded patients with other autoimmune diseases, uncontrolled infections, pregnancy or lactation. This sample was included in a study of Graves' ophthalmopathy and Graves' hyperthyroidism. V lost 5 bases to trimming and J lost 7 bases, with 5 bases between them. The CDR3 is 11 residues long. General study findings and limits: Blood samples also showed most expanded thyroid clonotypes exceeding 0.001 frequency. Stable hyperthyroidism and ophthalmopathy were told apart by a 13-signature model, which achieved about 88% sensitivity and around 80% specificity. This model predicted ophthalmopathy progression (sensitivity around 71%, specificity about 73%).

Amplified material comprised TCR beta CDR3 regions derived from RNA transcripts. First-round RT-PCR used HTBI primers; second-round multiplex PCR followed. TCRdb re-called the multiplex PCR reads through MiXCR, storing one row per CDR3 protein. The repertoire holds some 1.1 million distinct CDR3 sequences, with approximately 35% as singletons. This chain uses TRBV12-3 or TRBV12-4 with TRBJ2-2; unclear D gene. The receptor was derived from an adult man with Graves' hyperthyroidism. Sequences were obtained from peripheral blood or thyroid tissue (not recorded which). The CDR3 here is CASSPFGELFF. In nucleotides, the CDR3 is TGTGCCAGCAGTCCATTCGGGGAGCTGTTTTTT.